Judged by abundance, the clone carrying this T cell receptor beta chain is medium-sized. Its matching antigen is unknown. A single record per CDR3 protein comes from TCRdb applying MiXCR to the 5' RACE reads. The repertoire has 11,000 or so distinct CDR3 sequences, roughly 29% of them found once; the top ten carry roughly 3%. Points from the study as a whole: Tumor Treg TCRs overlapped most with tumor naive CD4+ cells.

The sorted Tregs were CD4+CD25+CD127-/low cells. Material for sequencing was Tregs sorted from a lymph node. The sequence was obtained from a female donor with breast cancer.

CDR3 region: CASSSRGYEQFF. CDR3 in DNA: TGTGCCAGCAGTTCCCGCGGGTATGAGCAGTTCTTC. The chain is built from TRBV6-5 and TRBJ2-1; tentative D call: TRBD2 (5 bases). This CDR3 is 12 amino acids long. V was shortened by 4 bases and J by 8 bases, with 9 bases between the two germline ends. Per germline, CDR1 MNHEY and CDR2 SVGAGI.